This T cell receptor (beta chain) comes out of a study of blood T cell repertoires in COVID-19. Some clones are missing from TCRdb's copy, which holds only in-frame ones; the method was immunoSEQ multiplex PCR. This table holds about 80,000 clones, over 70% found once. Germline-derived CDR1 and CDR2 are MNHNS and SASEGT. The CDR3 contains 15 residues. Trimming removed 5 bases at V and 1 base at J, with 12 bases between. The receptor's source is a man at least 80 years old with acute or convalescent COVID-19. The V and J genes are TRBV6-1 and TRBJ1-5; D possibly corresponds to TRBD1 (6 bases). The sample was peripheral blood. The CDR3 loop reads CASSKGGGSNQPQHF. In nucleotides, the CDR3 is TGTGCCAGCAGTAAAGGGGGGGGCAGCAATCAGCCCCAGCATTTT.